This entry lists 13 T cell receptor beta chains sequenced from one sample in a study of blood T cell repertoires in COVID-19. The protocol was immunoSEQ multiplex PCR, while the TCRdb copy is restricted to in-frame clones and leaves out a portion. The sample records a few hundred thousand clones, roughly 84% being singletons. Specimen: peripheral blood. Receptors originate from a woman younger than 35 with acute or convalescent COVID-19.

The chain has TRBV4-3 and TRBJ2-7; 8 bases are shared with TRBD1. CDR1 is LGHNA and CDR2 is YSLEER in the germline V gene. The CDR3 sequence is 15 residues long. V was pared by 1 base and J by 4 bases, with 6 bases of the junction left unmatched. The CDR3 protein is CASSQGGQGAYEQYF. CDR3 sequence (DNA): TGCGCCAGCAGCCAAGGGGGGCAGGGGGCATACGAGCAGTACTTC.

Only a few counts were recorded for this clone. The CDR3 DNA is TGTGCCATCAGTGAGCCCTATACTAGCGGGAGTTACGAGCAGTACTTC. Amino acid sequence: CAISEPYTSGSYEQYF. This chain joins TRBV10-3 and TRBJ2-7; 11 nucleotides align to TRBD2. Per germline, CDR1 ENHRY and CDR2 SYGVKD. Trimming took 2 bases from V and 4 from J; bases not matched to a gene: 7. The CDR3 sequence is 16 residues long.

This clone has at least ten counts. The CDR3 reads CASSLASGGIDTQYF. The CDR3 nucleotides are TGCGCCAGCAGCTTGGCGTCGGGGGGTATAGATACGCAGTATTTT. The chain uses TRBV5-1 and TRBJ2-3; 7 nucleotides line up with TRBD2. Unmatched junction bases numbered 6, after V lost 0 bases and J lost 5 bases. The CDR3 has 15 amino acids. The germline V gene encodes CDR1 SGHRS and CDR2 YFSETQ.

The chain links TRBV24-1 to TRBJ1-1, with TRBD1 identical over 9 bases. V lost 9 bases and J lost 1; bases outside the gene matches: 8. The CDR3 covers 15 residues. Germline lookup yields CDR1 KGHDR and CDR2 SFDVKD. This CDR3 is CATSPRQGGNTEAFF. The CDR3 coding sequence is TGTGCCACCTCCCCTCGACAGGGGGGGAACACTGAAGCTTTCTTT.

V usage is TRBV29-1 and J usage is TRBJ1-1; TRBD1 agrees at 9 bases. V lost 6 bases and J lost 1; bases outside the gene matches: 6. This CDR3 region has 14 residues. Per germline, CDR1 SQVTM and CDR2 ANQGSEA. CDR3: CSVSHRGRNTEAFF. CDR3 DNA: TGCAGCGTCTCTCACAGGGGGCGGAACACTGAAGCTTTCTTT.

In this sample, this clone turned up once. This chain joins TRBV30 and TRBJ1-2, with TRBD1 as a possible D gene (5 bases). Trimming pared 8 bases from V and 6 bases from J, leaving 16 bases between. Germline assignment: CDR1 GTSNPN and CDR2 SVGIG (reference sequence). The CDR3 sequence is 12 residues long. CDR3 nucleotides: TGTGCCCACCCCAGGGATACGGATGGCTACACCTTC. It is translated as CAHPRDTDGYTF.

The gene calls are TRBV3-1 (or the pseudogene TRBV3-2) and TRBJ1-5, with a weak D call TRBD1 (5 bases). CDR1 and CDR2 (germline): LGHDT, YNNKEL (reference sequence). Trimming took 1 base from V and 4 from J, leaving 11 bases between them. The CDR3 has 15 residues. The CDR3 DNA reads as TGTGCCAGCAGCCAAGTGGGGGGTATTAATCAGCCCCAGCATTTT. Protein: CASSQVGGINQPQHF.

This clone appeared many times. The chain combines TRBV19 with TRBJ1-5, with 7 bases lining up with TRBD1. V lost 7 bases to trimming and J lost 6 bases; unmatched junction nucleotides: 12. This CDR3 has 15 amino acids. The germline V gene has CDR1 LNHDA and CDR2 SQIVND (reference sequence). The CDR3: CASTTGSNLAQPQHF. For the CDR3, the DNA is TGTGCCAGTACGACAGGGTCGAATCTCGCTCAGCCCCAGCATTTT.

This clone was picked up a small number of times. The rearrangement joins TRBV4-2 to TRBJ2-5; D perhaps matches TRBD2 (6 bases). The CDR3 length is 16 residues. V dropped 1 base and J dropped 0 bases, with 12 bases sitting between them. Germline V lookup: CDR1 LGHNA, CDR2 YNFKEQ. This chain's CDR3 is CASSQGGSGDQETQYF. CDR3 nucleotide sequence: TGTGCCAGCAGCCAAGGGGGTAGCGGCGACCAAGAGACCCAGTACTTC.

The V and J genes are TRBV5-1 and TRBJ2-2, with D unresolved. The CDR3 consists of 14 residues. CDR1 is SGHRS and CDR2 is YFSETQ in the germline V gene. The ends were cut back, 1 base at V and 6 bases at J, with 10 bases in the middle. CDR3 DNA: TGCGCCAGCAGCTTGACAGACACATCCGGGGAGCTGTTTTTT. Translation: CASSLTDTSGELFF. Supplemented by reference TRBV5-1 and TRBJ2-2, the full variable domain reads KAGVTQTPRYLIKTRGQQVTLSCSPISGHRSVSWYQQTPGQGLQFLFEYFSETQRNKGNFPGRFSGRQFSNSRSEMNVSTLELGDSALYLCASSLTDTSGELFFGEGSRLTVL.

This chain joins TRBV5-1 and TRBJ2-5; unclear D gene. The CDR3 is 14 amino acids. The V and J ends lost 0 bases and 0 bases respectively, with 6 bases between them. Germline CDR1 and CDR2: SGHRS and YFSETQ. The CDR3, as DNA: TGCGCCAGCAGCTTGGTGTCAGACCAAGAGACCCAGTACTTC. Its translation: CASSLVSDQETQYF.

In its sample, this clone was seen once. CDR3 DNA sequence: TGTGCCAGCAGTGGGCAGCGCAGCAATCAGCCCCAGCATTTT. Its protein is CASSGQRSNQPQHF. The rearrangement uses TRBV2 and TRBJ1-5; D not certain. The germline gives CDR1 SNHLY, CDR2 FYNNEI. V was clipped by 4 bases and J by 1 base, with 8 bases between them. The CDR3 is 14 residues long.

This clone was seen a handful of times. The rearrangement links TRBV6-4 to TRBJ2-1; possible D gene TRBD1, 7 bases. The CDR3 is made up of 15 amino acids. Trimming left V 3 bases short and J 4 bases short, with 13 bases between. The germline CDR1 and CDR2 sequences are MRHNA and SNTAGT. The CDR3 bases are TGTGCCAGCAGTGAATCAGGGGGGTCGTACAATGAGCAGTTCTTC. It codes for CASSESGGSYNEQFF.